This entry features one T cell receptor beta chain sequence. These data come from a study of T cell responses to AZD1222 COVID-19 vaccine. Study background: Whether given at about 4 or about 12 weeks, second doses were pooled.

V dropped 3 bases and J dropped 6; count of bases not matched to a gene: 6. The CDR3 length is 15 residues. CDR1 and CDR2 (germline): SGDLS, YYNGEE. TCRdb's copy holds only in-frame clones and misses some; the assay was immunoSEQ multiplex PCR. The table lists fewer than 90,000 clones, around 87% of them singletons. This receptor was obtained from an adult in good health. The V and J genes are TRBV9 and TRBJ2-1, with TRBD2 matching 10 bases. The source was peripheral blood, collected on day 0 of AZD1222 vaccination. CDR3 coding DNA: TGTGCCAGCAGCGGCCGACTAGCGGGTTTCAATGAGCAGTTCTTC. It specifies CASSGRLAGFNEQFF.